The next 30 T cell receptor beta chains were all read from a single sample in a study of blood T cell repertoires in COVID-19. Assay used: immunoSEQ multiplex PCR; TCRdb lists only in-frame clones, some missing. The sample has under 200,000 clones, 65% to 90% seen once. Material: peripheral blood. All receptors come from a human donor in a cohort sampled during active COVID-19.

This clone was seen a handful of times. V usage is TRBV15 and J usage is TRBJ1-1; TRBD1 might be the D (6 bases). CDR1 and CDR2 from the germline V gene are LNHNV and YYDKDF (reference sequence). Trimming took 0 bases from V and 6 from J, leaving 8 bases between them. This CDR3 has 13 amino acids. The CDR3: CATSRDRQAEAFF. Written as DNA, the CDR3 is TGTGCCACCAGCAGAGATCGACAGGCTGAAGCTTTCTTT. Looking up the rest from reference TRBV15 and TRBJ1-1 gives the full variable domain: DAMVIQNPRYQVTQFGKPVTLSCSQTLNHNVMYWYQQKSSQAPKLLFHYYDKDFNNEADTPDNFQSRRPNTSFCFLDIRSPGLGDTAMYLCATSRDRQAEAFFGQGTRLTVV.

This clone was detected only once. The chain employs TRBV24-1 and TRBJ2-5; a possible D gene is TRBD2 (6 bases). V was pared by 5 bases and J by 4 bases, with 16 bases between. The CDR3 loop spans 15 amino acids. In germline, CDR1 is KGHDR, CDR2 SFDVKD. The CDR3 region has the DNA TGTGCCACCAGTGGTCCCGTGACGGGAGTAGAGACCCAGTACTTC. Translating gives CATSGPVTGVETQYF.

V gene TRBV18 combines with J gene TRBJ2-1; 9 bases fit TRBD2. The trim removed 3 bases at V and 10 bases at J, leaving 10 bases unmatched. CDR1 is KGHSH and CDR2 is LQKENI in the germline V gene. This CDR3 region has 15 residues. The CDR3 nucleotides are TGTGCCAGCTCACCCGAGGCGGGAGGGGGTGTCGAGCAGTTCTTC. Protein product: CASSPEAGGGVEQFF.

The chain links TRBV19 to TRBJ1-5; no definite D call. The CDR3 spans 14 residues. Germline CDR1 reads LNHDA; CDR2 reads SQIVND (reference sequence). The V end was cut by 2 bases, the J end by 7 bases, with 12 bases between. Here the CDR3 DNA reads TGTGCCAGTAGTATATTGGGTAGAGGCCAGCCCCAGCATTTT. It specifies CASSILGRGQPQHF. Supplemented by reference TRBV19 and TRBJ1-5, the full variable domain reads DGGITQSPKYLFRKEGQNVTLSCEQNLNHDAMYWYRQDPGQGLRLIYYSQIVNDFQKGDIAEGYSVSREKKESFPLTVTSAQKNPTAFYLCASSILGRGQPQHFGDGTRLSIL.

The J gene is TRBJ2-7, the V gene TRBV9, with 13 positions matching TRBD2. The V gene's germline CDR1 is SGDLS and CDR2 YYNGEE. CDR3 length: 14 residues. V was pared by 4 bases and J by 4 bases, with 2 bases of the junction left unmatched. CDR3 sequence: CASSPGLAGYEQYF. CDR3 DNA: TGTGCCAGCAGCCCGGGACTAGCGGGGTACGAGCAGTACTTC.

The J gene is TRBJ2-7, the V gene TRBV19, with 12 positions matching TRBD2. This CDR3 comprises 15 residues. Trimming at V came to 5 bases and at J to 0 bases, leaving 2 bases not matched to a gene. The germline gives CDR1 LNHDA, CDR2 SQIVND (reference sequence). CDR3 DNA: TGTGCCAGTAGTGAGGGACTAGCGGGCTCCTACGAGCAGTACTTC. Its translation: CASSEGLAGSYEQYF.

This clone has just a few counts. This sample also contains other DNA sequences that code for the same CDR3. The chain couples TRBV18 to TRBJ2-1, with 12 bases identical to TRBD2. Losses at the gene ends were 3 bases for V and 7 bases for J; bases not matched to a gene: 1. The CDR3 is made up of 14 amino acids. Germline CDR1 is KGHSH and CDR2 is LQKENI. In DNA form, the CDR3 reads TGTGCCAGCTCACCGCTAGCGGGAGGGAATGAGCAGTTCTTC. Translating gives CASSPLAGGNEQFF.

This rearrangement joins TRBV5-8 to TRBJ1-6, with 8 nucleotides matching TRBD1. Germline assignment: CDR1 SGHTS and CDR2 YDEGEE. Trimming at V came to 4 bases and at J to 9 bases, leaving 6 bases not matched to a gene. The CDR3 loop spans 14 amino acids. CDR3 DNA sequence: TGTGCCAGCAGCACCGGACAGGGAACTTCACCCCTCCACTTT. As protein: CASSTGQGTSPLHF.

The CDR3 spells CASSQGRSSYEQYF. The DNA of the CDR3 is TGTGCCAGCAGCCAAGGCCGGAGCTCCTACGAGCAGTACTTC. The V and J genes are TRBV7-2 and TRBJ2-7, with D unresolved. Germline CDR1 is SGHTA and CDR2 is FQGNSA. The CDR3 is 14 residues long. Trimming took 5 bases from V and 0 from J, leaving 11 bases between them.

About this clone itself: A junction boundary mismatches the germline segment, possibly from a read error. J is TRBJ2-7 and V is TRBV5-1, with D tentatively TRBD1 (6 bases). The germline gives CDR1 SGHRS, CDR2 YFSETQ. The CDR3 has 15 amino acids. For the CDR3, the DNA is TGCGCCAGCAGCTTGGGCGCAGGGGCCACCCTAGGCATAGACTTC. It encodes CASSLGAGATLGIDF.

This clone turned up a few times. CDR3 nucleotide sequence: TGTGCCAGCAGGGCAGGAACAGCGGGAGGGCCTTCGTCCCCCTACGAGCAGTACTTC. Encoded protein: CASRAGTAGGPSSPYEQYF. The chain employs TRBV11-2 and TRBJ2-7, with 10 bases that match TRBD2. In germline, CDR1 is SGHAT, CDR2 FQNNGV. J lost 2 bases, V lost 6 bases, and 19 bases had no gene match. This CDR3 is built from 19 residues. Supplemented by reference TRBV11-2 and TRBJ2-7, the full variable domain reads EAGVAQSPRYKIIEKRQSVAFWCNPISGHATLYWYQQILGQGPKLLIQFQNNGVVDDSQLPKDRFSAERLKGVDSTLKIQPAKLEDSAVYLCASRAGTAGGPSSPYEQYFGPGTRLTVT.

The rearrangement uses TRBV7-3 and TRBJ2-7; 9 nucleotides agree with TRBD2. Unmatched junction bases numbered 10, after V lost 2 bases and J lost 8 bases. The length of the CDR3 is 15 residues. The germline gives CDR1 SGHTA, CDR2 FQGTGA. The CDR3, as DNA: TGTGCCAGCAGCTTATTGGTAGCGGGGGAGGATCAGCAGTACTTC. It encodes CASSLLVAGEDQQYF.

The genes are TRBV10-3 and TRBJ2-5; 12 bases agree with TRBD2. Per the germline V gene, CDR1 is ENHRY and CDR2 is SYGVKD. V was clipped by 5 bases and J by 5 bases; unmatched bases: 6. The CDR3 runs 15 residues. The CDR3 region is CAISLAGGPSETQYF. CDR3 bases: TGTGCCATCAGTCTAGCGGGGGGGCCGAGTGAGACCCAGTACTTC.

This clone appeared a single time. The CDR3 DNA is TGTGCCAGCAGCTTATTCCCGGGCGGACTAGCGGGGGGACTGAGTGAGCAGTTCTTC. Protein sequence: CASSLFPGGLAGGLSEQFF. The chain has TRBV7-2 and TRBJ2-1, with 14 bases matching TRBD2. The CDR3 totals 19 residues. In germline, CDR1 is SGHTA, CDR2 FQGNSA. J was trimmed by 9 bases and V by 2 bases; bases with no gene match: 15.

V usage is TRBV7-8 and J usage is TRBJ2-7, with TRBD1 matching 11 bases. V lost 2 bases and J lost 2; bases outside the gene matches: 8. Germline V gives CDR1 SGHVS, CDR2 FQNEAQ. CDR3 length equals 17 residues. CDR3 bases: TGTGCCAGCAGCTTAAGGGACAGGGGGTCATCCACCTACGAGCAGTACTTC. Translated, it gives CASSLRDRGSSTYEQYF.

The rearrangement joins TRBV6-2 or TRBV6-3 to TRBJ1-6; TRBD1 aligns across 7 bases. The V segment lost 0 bases and the J segment 7 bases; nucleotides outside the gene matches: 0. The CDR3 is 14 residues long. Germline V lookup: CDR1 MNHEY, CDR2 SVGEGT. The CDR3 is CASSYSGGNSPLHF. The CDR3 DNA is TGTGCCAGCAGTTACTCAGGGGGCAATTCACCCCTCCACTTT.

V usage is TRBV19 and J usage is TRBJ2-5, with 7 bases matching TRBD1. CDR3 length: 13 residues. The germline V gene encodes CDR1 LNHDA and CDR2 SQIVND (reference sequence). Trimming removed 10 bases from V and 2 bases from J; junction bases left unmatched: 7. CDR3 sequence: CATRGQMQETQYF. The CDR3 coding sequence is TGTGCCACCAGGGGACAGATGCAAGAGACCCAGTACTTC.

This chain joins TRBV5-4 and TRBJ2-7; the match to TRBD1 covers 9 bases. Trimming at V came to 4 bases and at J to 2 bases, leaving 7 bases not matched to a gene. The CDR3 sequence is 15 residues long. Germline V gives CDR1 SGHNT, CDR2 YYREEE (reference sequence). In nucleotides, the CDR3 is TGTGCCAGCAGCGGACCGGGACAGGGTGCCTACGAGCAGTACTTC. Protein sequence: CASSGPGQGAYEQYF.

The J gene is TRBJ2-4, the V gene TRBV5-1, with 8 bases aligning to TRBD2. J gave up 0 bases and V 0 bases, and 14 bases lay outside the gene matches. CDR3 size: 20 residues. CDR1 is SGHRS and CDR2 is YFSETQ in the germline V gene. DNA of the CDR3: TGCGCCAGCAGCTTGGGGCCGGGGGCTGATAGCGGGGTAGCCAAAAACATTCAGTACTTC. Translated, it gives CASSLGPGADSGVAKNIQYF.

The V and J genes are TRBV27 and TRBJ1-2; tentatively, D is TRBD1 (5 bases). In germline, CDR1 is MNHEY, CDR2 SMNVEV (reference sequence). The CDR3 covers 15 residues. Trimming pared 8 bases from V and 2 bases from J, leaving 18 bases between. CDR3 in amino acids: CASGSGGADNYGYTF. CDR3 sequence (DNA): TGTGCCAGCGGTTCAGGTGGGGCAGACAACTATGGCTACACCTTC.

This clone was seen a single time. This sequence joins TRBV6-1 and TRBJ2-5, with D hard to call. Trimming removed 1 base from V and 5 bases from J, with 8 bases in between. Germline CDR1 MNHNS, CDR2 SASEGT. The CDR3 runs to 13 residues. CDR3 DNA: TGTGCCAGCAGTGAAGTAGCTTACGAGACCCAGTACTTC. It yields the protein CASSEVAYETQYF.

This clone was picked up a small number of times. The chain combines TRBV12-3 or TRBV12-4 with TRBJ1-2, with a tentative D call TRBD1 (5 bases). V lost 6 bases and J lost 8, with 16 bases in between. This CDR3 is built from 13 residues. CDR3 nucleotide sequence: TGTGCCAGCAGCTTCGGGGGGTTAAGGGGCTACACCTTC. Protein product: CASSFGGLRGYTF.

V is TRBV6-2 or TRBV6-3 and J is TRBJ1-2; D ambiguous. CDR1 and CDR2 from the germline V gene are MNHEY and SVGEGT. The CDR3 sequence is 15 residues long. V was clipped by 6 bases and J by 4 bases, with 18 bases between them. The CDR3 sequence is CASSFVEPWLYGYTF. The CDR3 DNA follows: TGTGCCAGCAGCTTTGTGGAGCCATGGCTCTATGGCTACACCTTC.

The rearrangement joins TRBV19 to TRBJ2-7; D is perhaps TRBD1 (6 bases). The CDR3 length is 16 residues. V lost 1 base to trimming and J lost 3 bases, with 16 bases between them. Germline V CDR1 and CDR2: LNHDA, SQIVND (reference sequence). CDR3 sequence reads: CASSIGERGSRYEQYF. CDR3 DNA: TGTGCCAGTAGTATAGGGGAGAGGGGGTCCCGCTACGAGCAGTACTTC. Full variable domain (rest looked up from reference TRBV19 and TRBJ2-7): DGGITQSPKYLFRKEGQNVTLSCEQNLNHDAMYWYRQDPGQGLRLIYYSQIVNDFQKGDIAEGYSVSREKKESFPLTVTSAQKNPTAFYLCASSIGERGSRYEQYFGPGTRLTVT.

This chain links TRBV11-3 with TRBJ2-1; no reliable D call. Germline CDR1 and CDR2: SGHNT and YENEEA. Trimming took 1 base from V and 9 from J, leaving 4 bases between them. The CDR3 spans 11 residues. The CDR3 is CASSLGSEQFF. CDR3 DNA: TGTGCCAGCAGCTTAGGGAGTGAGCAGTTCTTC.

The chain joins TRBV6-6 to TRBJ2-1, with TRBD2 matching over 14 bases. Germline values: CDR1 MNHNY, CDR2 SVGAGI (reference sequence). Trimming removed 5 bases from V and 9 bases from J; junction bases left unmatched: 18. The CDR3 sequence is 19 residues long. DNA of the CDR3: TGTGCCAGCAGTCCTCTCCTGGGACTAGCGGGAGTACGAAGAGGTGAGCAGTTCTTC. Translated: CASSPLLGLAGVRRGEQFF.

This chain links TRBV9 with TRBJ1-1; no clear D gene. Between the trimmed V and J ends, which lost 2 bases and 3 bases, there was a span of 11 bases. Germline assignment: CDR1 SGDLS and CDR2 YYNGEE. This CDR3 has 14 amino acids. The CDR3 DNA follows: TGTGCCAGCAGCGTGAGGGAGAGGGACACTGAAGCTTTCTTT. Its protein product is CASSVRERDTEAFF. The full variable domain, its missing parts supplied by reference TRBV9 and TRBJ1-1, is DSGVTQTPKHLITATGQRVTLRCSPRSGDLSVYWYQQSLDQGLQFLIQYYNGEERAKGNILERFSAQQFPDLHSELNLSSLELGDSALYFCASSVRERDTEAFFGQGTRLTVV.

The chain's CDR3 is CASSSGENTGELFF. CDR3 bases: TGTGCCAGCAGCTCAGGGGAAAACACCGGGGAGCTGTTTTTT. The rearrangement links TRBV7-3 to TRBJ2-2; maybe TRBD1 (6 bases). The CDR3 loop spans 14 amino acids. Trimming pared 4 bases from V and 2 bases from J, leaving 8 bases between. Germline assignment: CDR1 SGHTA and CDR2 FQGTGA.

In its sample, this clone was seen once. V is TRBV7-2 and J is TRBJ2-7; TRBD2 aligns across 9 bases. Germline lookup yields CDR1 SGHTA and CDR2 FQGNSA. With V trimmed by 5 bases and J by 2 bases, 4 bases remained unmatched. The CDR3 is 14 residues long. The DNA of the CDR3 is TGTGCCAGCAGCGAGCGGGAGGCCCCCTACGAGCAGTACTTC. Its protein product is CASSEREAPYEQYF.

This chain links TRBV28 with TRBJ2-2, with TRBD2 as a possible D gene (5 bases). Per germline, CDR1 MDHEN and CDR2 SYDVKM. Trimming took off 11 bases at V and 0 bases at J, with 13 bases between the two ends. The CDR3 runs 14 residues. In nucleotides, the CDR3 is TGTGCCTCGAGGGATTGGGCGAACACCGGGGAGCTGTTTTTT. Translating gives CASRDWANTGELFF.